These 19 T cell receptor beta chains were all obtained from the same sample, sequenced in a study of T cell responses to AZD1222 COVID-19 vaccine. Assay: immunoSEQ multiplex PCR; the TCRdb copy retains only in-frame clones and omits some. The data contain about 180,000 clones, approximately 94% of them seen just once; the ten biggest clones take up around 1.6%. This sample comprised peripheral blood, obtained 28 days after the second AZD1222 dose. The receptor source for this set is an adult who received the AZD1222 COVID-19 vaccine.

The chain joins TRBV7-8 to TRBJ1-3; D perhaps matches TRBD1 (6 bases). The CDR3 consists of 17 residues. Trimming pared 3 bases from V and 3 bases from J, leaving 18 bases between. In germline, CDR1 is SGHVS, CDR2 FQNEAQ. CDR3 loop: CASSFLTARGGGNTIYF. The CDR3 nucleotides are TGTGCCAGCAGCTTCCTCACCGCCAGGGGTGGTGGAAACACCATATATTTT.

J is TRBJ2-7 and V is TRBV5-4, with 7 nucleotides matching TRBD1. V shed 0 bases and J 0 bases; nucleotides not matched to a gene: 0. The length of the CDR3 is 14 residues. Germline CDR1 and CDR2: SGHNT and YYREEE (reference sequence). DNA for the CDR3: TGTGCCAGCAGCTTGGGGGACAGCTCCTACGAGCAGTACTTC. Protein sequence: CASSLGDSSYEQYF.

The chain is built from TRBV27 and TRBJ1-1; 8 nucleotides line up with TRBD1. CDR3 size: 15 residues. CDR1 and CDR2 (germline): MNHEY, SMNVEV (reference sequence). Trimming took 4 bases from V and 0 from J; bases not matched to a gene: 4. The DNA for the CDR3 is TGTGCCAGCAGTTCCGGACAGGGTCTGAACACTGAAGCTTTCTTT. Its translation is CASSSGQGLNTEAFF.

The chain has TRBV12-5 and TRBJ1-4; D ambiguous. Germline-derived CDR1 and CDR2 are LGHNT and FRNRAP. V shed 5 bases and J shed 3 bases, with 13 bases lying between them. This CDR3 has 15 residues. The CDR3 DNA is TGTGCTAGTGGTCCAGACGGATATCCTAATGAAAAACTGTTTTTT. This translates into CASGPDGYPNEKLFF.

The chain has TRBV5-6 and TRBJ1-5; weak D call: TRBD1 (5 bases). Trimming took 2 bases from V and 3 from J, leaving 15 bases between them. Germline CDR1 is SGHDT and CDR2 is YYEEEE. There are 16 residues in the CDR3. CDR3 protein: CASSLGGVDHNQPQHF. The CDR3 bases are TGTGCCAGCAGCTTAGGAGGGGTGGATCACAATCAGCCCCAGCATTTT.

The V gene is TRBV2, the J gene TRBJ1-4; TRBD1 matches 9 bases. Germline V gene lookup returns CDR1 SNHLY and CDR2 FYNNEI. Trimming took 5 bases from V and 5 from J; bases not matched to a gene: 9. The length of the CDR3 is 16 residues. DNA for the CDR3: TGTGCCAGCAGTCTGACAGGGGGTACCCGGAATGAAAAACTGTTTTTT. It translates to CASSLTGGTRNEKLFF.

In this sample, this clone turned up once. The DNA for the CDR3 is TGTGCCAGTAGTCCACGACAGGGGCTCGCTTTCTTT. Translating it yields CASSPRQGLAFF. The chain combines TRBV19 with TRBJ1-1; 8 bases fit TRBD1. The germline V gene encodes CDR1 LNHDA and CDR2 SQIVND (reference sequence). The V gene end was trimmed by 5 bases and the J gene end by 11 bases; junction bases not matched to a gene: 7. The CDR3 contains 12 residues. Full variable domain (rest looked up from reference TRBV19 and TRBJ1-1): DGGITQSPKYLFRKEGQNVTLSCEQNLNHDAMYWYRQDPGQGLRLIYYSQIVNDFQKGDIAEGYSVSREKKESFPLTVTSAQKNPTAFYLCASSPRQGLAFFGQGTRLTVV.

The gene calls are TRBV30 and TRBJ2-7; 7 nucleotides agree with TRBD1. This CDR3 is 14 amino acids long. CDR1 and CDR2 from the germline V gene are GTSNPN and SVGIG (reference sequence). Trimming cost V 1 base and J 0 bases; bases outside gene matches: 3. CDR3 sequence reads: CAWSGAGGSYEQYF. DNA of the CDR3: TGTGCCTGGAGTGGGGCAGGGGGCTCCTACGAGCAGTACTTC. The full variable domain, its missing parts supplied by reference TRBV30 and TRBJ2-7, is SQTIHQWPATLVQPVGSPLSLECTVEGTSNPNLYWYRQAAGRGLQLLFYSVGIGQISSEVPQNLSASRPQDRQFILSSKKLLLSDSGFYLCAWSGAGGSYEQYFGPGTRLTVT.

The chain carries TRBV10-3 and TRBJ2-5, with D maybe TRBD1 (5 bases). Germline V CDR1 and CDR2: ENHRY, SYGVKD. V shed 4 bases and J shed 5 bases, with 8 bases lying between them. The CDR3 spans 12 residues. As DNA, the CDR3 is TGTGCCATCAGTGCGCCAGGGGAGACCCAGTACTTC. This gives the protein CAISAPGETQYF.

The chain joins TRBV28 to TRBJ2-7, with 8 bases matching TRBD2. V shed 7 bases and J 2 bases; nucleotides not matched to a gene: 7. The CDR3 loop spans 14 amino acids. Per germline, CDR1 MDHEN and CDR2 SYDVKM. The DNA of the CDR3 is TGTGCCAGCATCCCCGGGGGGGCCACCTACGAGCAGTACTTC. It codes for CASIPGGATYEQYF.

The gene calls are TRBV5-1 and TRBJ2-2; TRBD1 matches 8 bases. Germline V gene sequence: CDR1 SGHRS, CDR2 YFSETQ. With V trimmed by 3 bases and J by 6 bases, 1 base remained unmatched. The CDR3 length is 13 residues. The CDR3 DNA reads TGCGCCAGCAGCTCCAGGGGGCCCGGGGAGCTGTTTTTT. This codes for CASSSRGPGELFF.

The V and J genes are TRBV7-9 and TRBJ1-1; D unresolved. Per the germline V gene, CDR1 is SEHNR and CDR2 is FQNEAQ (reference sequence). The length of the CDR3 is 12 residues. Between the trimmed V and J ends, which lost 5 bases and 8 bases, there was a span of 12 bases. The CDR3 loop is CASSPLSPEAFF. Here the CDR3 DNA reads TGTGCCAGCAGCCCCCTCTCCCCCGAAGCTTTCTTT.

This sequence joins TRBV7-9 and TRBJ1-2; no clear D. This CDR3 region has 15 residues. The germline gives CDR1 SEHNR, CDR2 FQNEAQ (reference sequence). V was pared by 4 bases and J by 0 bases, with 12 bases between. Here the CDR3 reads CASSYTMRSNYGYTF. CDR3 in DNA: TGTGCCAGCAGCTACACCATGCGGTCTAACTATGGCTACACCTTC.

The CDR3 DNA sequence: TGTGCCAGCAGTGAAATACTGAACACTGAAGCTTTCTTT. Protein sequence: CASSEILNTEAFF. The chain combines TRBV2 with TRBJ1-1; D gene ambiguous. The CDR3 is made up of 13 amino acids. Germline-derived CDR1 and CDR2 are SNHLY and FYNNEI. V was trimmed by 2 bases and J by 0 bases, leaving 4 bases between them.

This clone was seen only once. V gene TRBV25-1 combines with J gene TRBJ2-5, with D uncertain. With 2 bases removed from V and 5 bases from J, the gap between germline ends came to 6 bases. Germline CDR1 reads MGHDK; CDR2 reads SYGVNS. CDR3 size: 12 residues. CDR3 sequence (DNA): TGTGCCAGCAGTGAAACTTTTGAGACCCAGTACTTC. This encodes CASSETFETQYF. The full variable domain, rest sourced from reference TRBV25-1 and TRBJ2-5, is EADIYQTPRYLVIGTGKKITLECSQTMGHDKMYWYQQDPGMELHLIHYSYGVNSTEKGDLSSESTVSRIRTEHFPLTLESARPSHTSQYLCASSETFETQYFGPGTRLLVL.

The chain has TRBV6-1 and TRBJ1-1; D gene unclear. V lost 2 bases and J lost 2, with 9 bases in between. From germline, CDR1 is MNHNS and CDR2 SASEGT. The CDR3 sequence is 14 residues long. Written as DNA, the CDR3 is TGTGCCAGCAGTGAATGGGCAGCTAACACTGAAGCTTTCTTT. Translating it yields CASSEWAANTEAFF.

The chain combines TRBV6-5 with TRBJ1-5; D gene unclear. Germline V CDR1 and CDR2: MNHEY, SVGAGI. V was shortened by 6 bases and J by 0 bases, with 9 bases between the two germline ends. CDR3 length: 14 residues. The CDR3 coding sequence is TGTGCCAGCAGCCCAACGAATAGCAATCAGCCCCAGCATTTT. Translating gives CASSPTNSNQPQHF.

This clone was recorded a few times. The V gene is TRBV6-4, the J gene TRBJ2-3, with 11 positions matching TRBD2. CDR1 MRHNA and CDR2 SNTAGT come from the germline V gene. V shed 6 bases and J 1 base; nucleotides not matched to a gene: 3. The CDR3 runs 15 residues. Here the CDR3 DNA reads TGTGCCAGCAGCCTGACTAGCGGGGGCACAGATACGCAGTATTTT. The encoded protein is CASSLTSGGTDTQYF.

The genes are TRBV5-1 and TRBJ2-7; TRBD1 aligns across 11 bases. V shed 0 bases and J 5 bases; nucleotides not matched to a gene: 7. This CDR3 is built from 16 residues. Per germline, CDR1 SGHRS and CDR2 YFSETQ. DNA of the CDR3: TGCGCCAGCAGCTTGGGAAGGACAGGGGGCTTCAACGAGCAGTACTTC. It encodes CASSLGRTGGFNEQYF.